This T cell receptor (beta chain) was captured by sequencing in a study of blood T cell repertoires in COVID-19. Using immunoSEQ multiplex PCR, the repertoire was profiled, and TCRdb retains in-frame clones only, with some absent. The sample lists about 240,000 clones, approximately 83% seen once, with roughly 5.5% in the top ten. The receptor's source is a human donor in a cohort sampled during active COVID-19. Sequenced material: peripheral blood.

Here the CDR3 DNA reads TGTGCCAGCAGCGTAGGACTAGCGGCAGAGACCCAGTACTTC. Translated: CASSVGLAAETQYF. V usage is TRBV9 and J usage is TRBJ2-5, with 9 bases identical to TRBD2. Trimming cost V 0 bases and J 4 bases; bases outside gene matches: 1. The CDR3 totals 14 residues. Per germline, CDR1 SGDLS and CDR2 YYNGEE.